The rows below give T cell receptor beta chains drawn from one sample of a study of breast tumors, draining lymph nodes, adjacent tissues. TCRdb itself ran the multiplex PCR reads through MiXCR, one entry per CDR3 protein. The table has over 10,000 distinct CDR3 sequences, less than 85% seen once. Sequenced: tumor-adjacent breast tissue. The receptor set was obtained from a female donor with breast cancer. Some clones in this sample may be carry-over from other donors' samples. Both conserved end residues are part of each CDR3. D genes are given only for firm matches. A clone size is listed for some rows: how often the clone was seen (once, few, many), or a class if it is expanded.

V gene	J gene	D gene	clone size	CDR3 DNA	CDR3 protein
TRBV4-2	TRBJ2-2	NA	NA	TGTGCCAGCAGCCAAGATCGGCAAGGAGCGAACACCGGGGAGCTGTTTTTT	CASSQDRQGANTGELFF
TRBV6-5	TRBJ2-7	TRBD2	NA	TGTGCCAGCAGCCTGACTAGCGGAGCAACCTACGAGCAGTACTTC	CASSLTSGATYEQYF
TRBV5-1	TRBJ2-3	TRBD1	NA	TGCGCCAGCACCCGGACAGGTGGCACAGATACGCAGTATTTT	CASTRTGGTDTQYF
TRBV20-1	TRBJ2-7	NA	NA	TGCAGTGCTAGTGATCCCAGGCGCTACGAGCAGTACTTC	CSASDPRRYEQYF
TRBV29-1	TRBJ2-1	TRBD2	NA	TGCAGCGTTGACGGTGTAGCGGGAGACAATGAGCAGTTCTTC	CSVDGVAGDNEQFF
TRBV12-3/TRBV12-4	TRBJ2-7	NA	few	TGTGCCAGCAGTTTAGGACTCTACGAGCAGTACTTC	CASSLGLYEQYF
TRBV7-3	TRBJ2-1	TRBD2	NA	TGTGCCAGCAGCTTAACGCGGGAGTCCTACAATGAGCAGTTCTTC	CASSLTRESYNEQFF
TRBV28	TRBJ1-5	TRBD1	NA	TGTGCCAGCAGTTCAGGGGGCTTGGGCAATCAGCCCCAGCATTTT	CASSSGGLGNQPQHF
TRBV6-1	TRBJ2-1	TRBD2	NA	TGTGCCAGCAGGGACGGGACTAGCGGGTACAATGAGCAGTTCTTC	CASRDGTSGYNEQFF
TRBV9	TRBJ2-5	TRBD2	NA	TGTGCCAGCAGCGTATCGAGCGGGAGTAGGGAGACCCAGTACTTC	CASSVSSGSRETQYF
TRBV2	TRBJ2-7	NA	NA	TGTGCCAGCGAGACAAGGGGCCGAGACGAGCAGTACTTC	CASETRGRDEQYF
TRBV12-5	TRBJ1-5	NA	NA	TGTGCTAGTGGTTTGGGAACTGGGAATCAGCCCCAGCATTTT	CASGLGTGNQPQHF
TRBV5-4	TRBJ2-3	TRBD1	NA	TGTGCCAGCAGGCCTACAGGGGCGAATACGCAGTATTTT	CASRPTGANTQYF
TRBV5-5	TRBJ1-3	NA	NA	TGTGCCAGCAGCTTGGTCGAGGTACGACGGGCAAACACCATATATTTT	CASSLVEVRRANTIYF
TRBV6-6	TRBJ2-7	TRBD2	NA	TGTGCCAGCAGTGAGGGAGGGTTCCACGAGCAGTACTTC	CASSEGGFHEQYF
TRBV19	TRBJ1-5	NA	NA	TGTGCCAGTACTGACGGAAATAGCAATCAGCCCCAGCATTTT	CASTDGNSNQPQHF
TRBV11-2	TRBJ2-7	NA	NA	TGTGCCAGCAGCTTAGATGGTCTGGGCTTCAGCTCCTACGAGCAGTACTTC	CASSLDGLGFSSYEQYF
TRBV7-2	TRBJ1-6	TRBD1	medium-sized	TGTGCCAGCAGCTCGGACAGGGGGCTTAATTCACCCCTCCACTTT	CASSSDRGLNSPLHF
TRBV20-1	TRBJ2-7	NA	NA	TGCAGTGCTAGAGCTACGGACCTCCTCTACGAGCAGTACTTC	CSARATDLLYEQYF
TRBV15	TRBJ1-4	NA	NA	TGTGCCACCAGCAGAGATCTCGATGCGGGTAATGAAAAACTGTTTTTT	CATSRDLDAGNEKLFF
TRBV18	TRBJ1-2	NA	many	TGTGCCAGCTCACAACGGACAGACAGCTATGGCTACACCTTC	CASSQRTDSYGYTF
TRBV24-1	TRBJ2-3	NA	NA	TGTGCCACCAGTGATGAGGGGCTTAGCACAGATACGCAGTATTTT	CATSDEGLSTDTQYF
TRBV15	TRBJ2-1	TRBD2	medium-sized	TGTGCCACCAGCAGAGTAGCGGGAGGGTCGGATGAGCAGTTCTTC	CATSRVAGGSDEQFF
TRBV11-1	TRBJ2-3	TRBD1	NA	TGTGCCAGCAGCCCACCCGGACAGGGGGCCACAGATACGCAGTATTTT	CASSPPGQGATDTQYF
TRBV19	TRBJ1-3	NA	many	TGTGCCAGTAGTATAGTGAGGGTCGGGGAACGAAACACCATATATTTT	CASSIVRVGERNTIYF
TRBV20-1	TRBJ2-5	TRBD1	medium-sized	TGCAGTGCTAGAACTCCGGGACAGAAGGAGACCCAGTACTTC	CSARTPGQKETQYF
TRBV25-1	TRBJ2-4	TRBD2	NA	TGTGCCAGCAGTGACCCAGCGGGAGGAAACATTCAGTACTTC	CASSDPAGGNIQYF
TRBV19	TRBJ2-7	NA	once	TGTGCCAGTAGTATCGCAGGACAGTGGGGGGACTACGAGCAGTACTTC	CASSIAGQWGDYEQYF
TRBV7-9	TRBJ2-3	NA	NA	TGTGCCAGCAGCGGGGGGAACGTGGGTACGCAGTATTTT	CASSGGNVGTQYF
TRBV6-1	TRBJ1-2	TRBD1	NA	TGTGCCAGCAGCCTGGACAGGGGGAGAGGCTACACCTTC	CASSLDRGRGYTF
TRBV5-6	TRBJ2-5	TRBD2	NA	TGTGCCAGCAGCGACGGACTAGCCACGGGGGGAATCCAAGAGACCCAGTACTTC	CASSDGLATGGIQETQYF
TRBV5-1	TRBJ2-7	TRBD1	medium-sized	TGCGCCAGCAGCCCCAGGACAGGGGTGAATACCTACGAGCAGTACTTC	CASSPRTGVNTYEQYF
TRBV29-1	TRBJ2-7	TRBD1	few	TGCAGCGTTCAGGGGGCAATGTACGAGCAGTACTTC	CSVQGAMYEQYF
TRBV4-1	TRBJ2-2	NA	medium-sized	TGCGCCAGCAGCCAAGAGGGGGTCACCGGGGAGCTGTTTTTT	CASSQEGVTGELFF
TRBV11-2	TRBJ1-6	TRBD1	NA	TGTGCCAGCAGCTTGGGGACAGGGAGCTCCTATAATTCACCCCTCCACTTT	CASSLGTGSSYNSPLHF
TRBV5-8	TRBJ1-2	NA	many	TGTGCCAGCAGCTTGGCCGGGGCGCCTAACTATGGCTACACCTTC	CASSLAGAPNYGYTF
TRBV20-1	TRBJ2-7	TRBD2	NA	TGCAGTGCTAGGGAAGGTACCGGGACTAGCGGGAGTCGGTACGAGCAGTACTTC	CSAREGTGTSGSRYEQYF
TRBV7-2	TRBJ1-6	TRBD1	NA	TGTGCCAGCAGCACGACAGGGATTCCCTCACCCCTCCACTTT	CASSTTGIPSPLHF
TRBV6-1	TRBJ2-5	TRBD2	many	TGTGCCAGCAACCGGGACCCTGGGACTAGAGAGACCCAGTACTTC	CASNRDPGTRETQYF
TRBV18	TRBJ2-7	NA	NA	TGTGCCAGCTCACCCCCAGGGAGCGGCTCCTACGAGCAGTACTTC	CASSPPGSGSYEQYF
TRBV20-1	TRBJ2-5	NA	NA	TGCAGTGCCCACCCCAGGGCCGGGATGGAAGAGACCCAGTACTTC	CSAHPRAGMEETQYF
TRBV6-5	TRBJ2-7	TRBD1	NA	TGTGCCAGTGGGACAGGGCCGGGCGAGCAGTACTTC	CASGTGPGEQYF
TRBV4-1	TRBJ2-1	NA	NA	TGCGCCAGCAGCCAAGATTGGACGAACAATGAGCAGTTCTTC	CASSQDWTNNEQFF